This TCR beta chain was identified in a study of vaccination and CD4 T cells after COVID-19. Sequenced with the Oncomine TCR Beta short-read assay was DNA taken from cultured CD4+ T cells. TCRdb reprocessed the PCR reads via MiXCR and lists one record per CDR3 protein. The sample carries about 10,000 distinct CDR3 sequences, 40% to 55% recorded once. The treatment is: approximately nine-day PBMC culture with coronavirus spike peptide pools or control peptides (ViraFEST assay). PBMCs, plated at a few million per well, were grown in the presence of roughly 9.2 IU/ml IL-2 and 10 ug/ml peptide pools. The V gene end was trimmed by 6 bases and the J gene end by 10 bases; junction bases not matched to a gene: 13. From germline, CDR1 is DFQATT and CDR2 SNEGSKA (reference sequence). The CDR3 length is 14 residues. A few counts support this clonotype. Its antigen remains unknown.

Specimen: CD4+ T cells from blood, cultured in vitro. The chain joins TRBV20-1 to TRBJ1-2; 11 positions match TRBD1. The sequence derives from a human donor who had recovered from COVID-19. This CDR3 reads CSAPGQGAYKDYTF. CDR3 in DNA: TGCAGTGCCCCCGGACAGGGGGCTTATAAGGACTACACCTTC.